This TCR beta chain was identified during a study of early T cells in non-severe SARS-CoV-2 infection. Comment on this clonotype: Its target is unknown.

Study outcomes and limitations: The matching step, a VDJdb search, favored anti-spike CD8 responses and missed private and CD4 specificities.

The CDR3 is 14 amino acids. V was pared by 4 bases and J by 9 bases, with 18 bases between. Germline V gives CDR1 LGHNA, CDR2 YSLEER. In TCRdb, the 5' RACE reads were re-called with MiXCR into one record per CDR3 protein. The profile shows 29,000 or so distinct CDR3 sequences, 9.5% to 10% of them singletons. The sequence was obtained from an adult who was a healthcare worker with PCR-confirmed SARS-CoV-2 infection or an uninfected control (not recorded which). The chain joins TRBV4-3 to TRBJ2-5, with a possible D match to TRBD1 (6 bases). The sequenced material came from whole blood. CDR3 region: CASSPSGTKQAQYF. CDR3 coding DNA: TGCGCCAGCAGCCCATCTGGGACAAAACAGGCCCAGTACTTC.